These T cell receptor beta chains were read from a single sample in a study of cytomegalovirus exposure and HLA in healthy donors. Some clones are missing from TCRdb's copy, which holds only in-frame ones; the method was immunoSEQ multiplex PCR. The repertoire consists of approximately 190,000 clones, with 80% to 85% occurring once and the leading ten covering 6.3%. The sequencing sample was made of PBMCs. All receptors derive from a man aged 35 to 55 in good health and CMV-seropositive. The CDR3 runs from the conserved cysteine through the conserved F or W. The D gene is left open where the match is weak. Not all rows give a size; the values are once, few, many and, for expanded clones, a class.

V gene	clone size	D gene	J gene	CDR3 DNA	CDR3 protein
TRBV6-5	.	TRBD1	TRBJ2-5	TGTGCCAGCAGTCAGCAAGGGGGCCACAGAGAGACCCAGTACTTC	CASSQQGGHRETQYF
TRBV7-8	.	.	TRBJ1-6	TGTGCCAGCAGCCCAACTTCAGGTCCTTACTCACCCCTCCACTTT	CASSPTSGPYSPLHF
TRBV13	.	.	TRBJ1-6	TGTGCCAGCAGCTTTAGAGGGTTAGATTCACCCCTCCACTTT	CASSFRGLDSPLHF
TRBV10-1	.	.	TRBJ2-4	TGCGCCAGCAGTGGAATACCACAGGGTTTAGCCAAAAACATTCAGTACTTC	CASSGIPQGLAKNIQYF
TRBV28	.	.	TRBJ2-7	TGTGCCAGCAGCCGTTCTACCTACGAGCAGTACTTC	CASSRSTYEQYF
TRBV27	.	.	TRBJ2-5	TGTGCCAGCAGTAGAGACCGGAGGGACCAAGAGACCCAGTACTTC	CASSRDRRDQETQYF
TRBV19	.	TRBD2	TRBJ2-4	TGTGCCAGTAGTGCATCACTAGCGGGGGGGCCGGAAAACATTCAGTACTTC	CASSASLAGGPENIQYF
TRBV6-5	once	TRBD1	TRBJ1-1	TGTGCCAGCAGACCCGGGACAGGGAACACTGAAGCTTTCTTT	CASRPGTGNTEAFF
TRBV6-5	.	TRBD1	TRBJ2-7	TGTGCCAGCAGTAGAACAGGGGGTGTCTCCTACGAGCAGTACTTC	CASSRTGGVSYEQYF
TRBV6-6	.	TRBD1	TRBJ1-6	TGTGCCAGCAGTTACATGGGGACAGGGGATAATTCACCCCTCCACTTT	CASSYMGTGDNSPLHF
TRBV28	.	.	TRBJ1-2	TGTGCCAGCAGTTTCAGAAACTATGGCTACACCTTC	CASSFRNYGYTF
TRBV7-2	.	.	TRBJ2-1	TGTGCCAGCAGCTTAGGAAAGGCCGGGGGGCACAATGAGCAGTTCTTC	CASSLGKAGGHNEQFF
TRBV10-1	.	TRBD1	TRBJ1-1	TGCGCCAGCAGATCAGGGGGCGCGAGTCGCCCTGCGACTGAAGCTTTCTTT	CASRSGGASRPATEAFF
TRBV18	.	.	TRBJ1-4	TGTGCCAGCTCACCAGTCGGGGATAATGAAAAACTGTTTTTT	CASSPVGDNEKLFF
TRBV5-1	few	TRBD1	TRBJ1-4	TGCGCCAGCAGCGAGGACAGGCCGGCAACTAATGAAAAACTGTTTTTT	CASSEDRPATNEKLFF
TRBV6-5	.	TRBD1	TRBJ2-5	TGTGCCAGCAGTTCCGGCTCGACAGGGGGCAGAGAGACCCAGTACTTC	CASSSGSTGGRETQYF
TRBV6-5	.	TRBD1	TRBJ1-5	TGTGCCAGCAGTTACTCGATCGGGACAGATCAGCCCCAGCATTTT	CASSYSIGTDQPQHF
TRBV21-1	.	.	TRBJ1-5	TGTGCCCTCCCAGCGGGGGGGGTTCAGCCCCAGCATTTT	CALPAGGVQPQHF